This TCR beta chain derives from a study of radiation and T cells in renal cell carcinoma. This clone was detected once. TCRdb's table, derived via immunoSEQ multiplex PCR, lists solely in-frame clones and lacks some. The sample gives 120,000 or so clones, 65% to 85% of which show up once; 5.8% is in the top ten. The CDR3 totals 13 residues. Germline V CDR1 and CDR2: LGHNA, YSLEER. Trimming removed 5 bases from V and 4 bases from J, with 11 bases in between. As to time point: blood 2 weeks post-SBRT. Treatment given: 15 Gy SBRT to primary tumor, nephrectomy 4 weeks later. The input for sequencing was blood, taken from a patient whose treatment included radiotherapy and nephrectomy. This chain connects TRBV4-3 to TRBJ1-1; perhaps TRBD1 as D (5 bases). This TCR came from a man in his forties or fifties with renal cell carcinoma. The CDR3 here is CASSATRVTEAFF. The DNA of the CDR3 is TGCGCCAGCAGCGCGACCAGGGTCACTGAAGCTTTCTTT.